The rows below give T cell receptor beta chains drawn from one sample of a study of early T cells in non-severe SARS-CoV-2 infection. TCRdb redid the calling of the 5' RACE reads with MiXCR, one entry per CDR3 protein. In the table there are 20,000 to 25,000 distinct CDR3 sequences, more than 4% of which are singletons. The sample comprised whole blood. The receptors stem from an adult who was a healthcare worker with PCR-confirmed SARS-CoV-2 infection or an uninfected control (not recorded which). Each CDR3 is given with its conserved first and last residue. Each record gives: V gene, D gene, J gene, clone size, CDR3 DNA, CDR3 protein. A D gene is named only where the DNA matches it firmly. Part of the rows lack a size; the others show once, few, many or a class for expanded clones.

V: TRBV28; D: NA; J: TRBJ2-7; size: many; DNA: TGTGCCAGCAGTTTTATTGGAGCCTACGAGCAGTACTTC; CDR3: CASSFIGAYEQYF
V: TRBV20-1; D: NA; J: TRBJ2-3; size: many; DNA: TGCAGTGCTAGCGGGGAAGGGCACACAGATACGCAGTATTTT; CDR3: CSASGEGHTDTQYF
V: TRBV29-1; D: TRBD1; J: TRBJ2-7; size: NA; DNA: TGCAGCGTTGTTAAGGGACAGGGAGCCGAGCAGTACTTC; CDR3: CSVVKGQGAEQYF
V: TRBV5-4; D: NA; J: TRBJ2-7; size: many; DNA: TGTGCCAGCAGCTTGATAGGCTACGAGCAGTACTTC; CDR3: CASSLIGYEQYF
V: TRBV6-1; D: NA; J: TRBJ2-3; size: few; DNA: TGTGCCAGCAGTGAAAGGTCAGATACGCAGTATTTT; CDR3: CASSERSDTQYF
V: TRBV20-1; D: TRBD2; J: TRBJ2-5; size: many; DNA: TGCAGTGCTCCCAAAGGAGCGGGAAACCAAGAGACCCAGTACTTC; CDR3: CSAPKGAGNQETQYF
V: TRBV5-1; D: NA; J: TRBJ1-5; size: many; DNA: TGCGCCAGCAGCTTGACCTCGAATAGCAATCAGCCCCAGCATTTT; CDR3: CASSLTSNSNQPQHF
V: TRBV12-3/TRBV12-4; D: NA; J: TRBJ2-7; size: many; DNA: TGTGCCAGCAGTTTTCGGTCCCCCGCTTTCAACGAGCAGTACTTC; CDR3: CASSFRSPAFNEQYF
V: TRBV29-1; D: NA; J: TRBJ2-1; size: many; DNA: TGCAGCACCGGTAAGGGCAATGAGCAGTTCTTC; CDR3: CSTGKGNEQFF
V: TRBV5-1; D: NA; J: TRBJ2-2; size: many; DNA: TGCGCCAGCAGCTTGATAGGCACCGGGGAGCTGTTTTTT; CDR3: CASSLIGTGELFF
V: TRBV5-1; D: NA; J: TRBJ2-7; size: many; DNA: TGCGCCAGCACCCCAGGGGCAGGACGATACGAGCAGTACTTC; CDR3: CASTPGAGRYEQYF
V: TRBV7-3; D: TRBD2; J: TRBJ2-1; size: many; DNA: TGTGCCAGCACCCCCTTCGGGCTAGCGGCTTACAATGAGCAGTTCTTC; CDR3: CASTPFGLAAYNEQFF
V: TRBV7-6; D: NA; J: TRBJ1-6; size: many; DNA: TGTGCCAGCAGCCTAGGACTAGAATCACCCCTCCACTTT; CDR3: CASSLGLESPLHF
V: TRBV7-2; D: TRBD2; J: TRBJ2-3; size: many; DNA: TGTGCCAGCAGTCTCGGGACTAGCGGGGGCTACGATACGCAGTATTTT; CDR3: CASSLGTSGGYDTQYF
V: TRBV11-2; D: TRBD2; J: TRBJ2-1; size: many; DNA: TGTGCCAGCAGCATACTAGCGGGAGTCGTGAATGAGCAGTTCTTC; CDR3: CASSILAGVVNEQFF
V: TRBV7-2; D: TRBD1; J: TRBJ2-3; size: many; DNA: TGTGCCAGCGGGACAGGGATTAACACAGATACGCAGTATTTT; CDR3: CASGTGINTDTQYF
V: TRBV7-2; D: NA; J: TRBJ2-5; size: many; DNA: TGTGCCAGCAGCATCTATAGCGGCCTCCAAGAGACCCAGTACTTC; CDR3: CASSIYSGLQETQYF
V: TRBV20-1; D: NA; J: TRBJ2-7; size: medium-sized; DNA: TGCAGTGCTGTGACAGGGGAGGGCTACGAGCAGTACTTC; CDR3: CSAVTGEGYEQYF
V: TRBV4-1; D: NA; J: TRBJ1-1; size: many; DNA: TGCGCCAGCAGCCAAGTCCTCAGGGGACGGAACACTGAAGCTTTCTTT; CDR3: CASSQVLRGRNTEAFF
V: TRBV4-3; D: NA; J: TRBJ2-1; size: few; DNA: TGCGCCAGCAGCCAAGATCATGTGGGGAGGAATGAGCAGTTCTTC; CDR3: CASSQDHVGRNEQFF
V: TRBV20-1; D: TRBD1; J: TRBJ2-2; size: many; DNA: TGCAGTGCTTTACCGAAGGATGACAGGGACCTCCCCTCCACACCCGCCGGGGAGCTGTTTTTT; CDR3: CSALPKDDRDLPSTPAGELFF
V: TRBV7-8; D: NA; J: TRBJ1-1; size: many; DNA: TGTGCCAGCAGCTTACCCAGGGGACTATACACTGAAGCTTTCTTT; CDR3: CASSLPRGLYTEAFF
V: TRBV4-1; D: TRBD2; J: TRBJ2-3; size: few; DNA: TGCGCCAGCAGCCCCGGACTAGCGGGAGTCCTGACAGATACGCAGTATTTT; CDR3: CASSPGLAGVLTDTQYF
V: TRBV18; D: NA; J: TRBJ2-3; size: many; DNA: TGTGCCAGCTCACACGGCTCCCTCCTAGAAATCTTAGATACGCAGTATTTT; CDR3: CASSHGSLLEILDTQYF
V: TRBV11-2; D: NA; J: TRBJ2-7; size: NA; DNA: TGTGCCAGCAGCGGACGGACAACTACCTCCTACGAGCAGTACTTC; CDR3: CASSGRTTTSYEQYF
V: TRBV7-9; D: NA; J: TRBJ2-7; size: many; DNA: TGTGCCAGCAGCTTATCCGGGGATAGCTCCTACGAGCAGTACTTC; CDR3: CASSLSGDSSYEQYF